The next 21 T cell receptor beta chains were all read from a single sample in a study of blood T cell repertoires in COVID-19. Sequencing was performed with immunoSEQ multiplex PCR; in TCRdb, only in-frame clones are kept and a portion is missing. The table has about 70,000 clones, 70% to 90% seen once. Sequencing was performed on peripheral blood. Every receptor here comes from a woman between 65 and 79 years old with acute or convalescent COVID-19.

V usage is TRBV18 and J usage is TRBJ1-2; D perhaps matches TRBD1 (5 bases). This CDR3 contains 13 residues. The V and J ends lost 4 bases and 3 bases respectively, with 9 bases between them. Germline CDR1 KGHSH, CDR2 LQKENI. The CDR3 loop is CASSQGLDYGYTF. CDR3 DNA sequence: TGTGCCAGCTCACAGGGGTTGGACTATGGCTACACCTTC.

The chain's CDR3 is CASSTRETSNQPQHF. In DNA, the CDR3 is TGTGCCAGTAGTACCAGGGAAACTAGCAATCAGCCCCAGCATTTT. V usage is TRBV19 and J usage is TRBJ1-5; weak D call: TRBD1 (5 bases). The CDR3 loop spans 15 amino acids. The V end was cut by 4 bases, the J end by 0 bases, with 10 bases between. Germline-derived CDR1 and CDR2 are LNHDA and SQIVND (reference sequence). Full variable domain (rest looked up from reference TRBV19 and TRBJ1-5): DGGITQSPKYLFRKEGQNVTLSCEQNLNHDAMYWYRQDPGQGLRLIYYSQIVNDFQKGDIAEGYSVSREKKESFPLTVTSAQKNPTAFYLCASSTRETSNQPQHFGDGTRLSIL.

In this sample, this clone turned up once. The J gene is TRBJ1-4, the V gene TRBV28; maybe TRBD1 (5 bases). Trimming cost V 2 bases and J 6 bases, with 10 bases left between them. Per germline, CDR1 MDHEN and CDR2 SYDVKM. This CDR3 spans 14 amino acids. CDR3 residues: CASSLIQGYEKLFF. The CDR3 DNA sequence: TGTGCCAGCAGTTTAATCCAGGGTTATGAAAAACTGTTTTTT.

V usage is TRBV7-9 and J usage is TRBJ2-5; 10 nucleotides align to TRBD1. Germline-derived CDR1 and CDR2 are SEHNR and FQNEAQ (reference sequence). The V segment lost 7 bases and the J segment 5 bases; nucleotides outside the gene matches: 7. CDR3 length: 14 residues. CDR3 DNA sequence: TGTGCCAGCAATAGACAGGGGGCCTACGAGACCCAGTACTTC. Amino acid sequence: CASNRQGAYETQYF.

The V call is TRBV18, the J call TRBJ1-2; D may be TRBD1 (6 bases). Germline CDR1 is KGHSH and CDR2 is LQKENI. V lost 6 bases and J 8 bases, leaving 16 bases between the germline ends. The CDR3 length is 13 residues. CDR3 sequence (DNA): TGTGCCAGCTCGCCAGGACAGACGGAAGGCTACACCTTC. Its protein is CASSPGQTEGYTF.

V usage is TRBV7-2 and J usage is TRBJ2-6, with 10 positions matching TRBD2. Germline V gene lookup returns CDR1 SGHTA and CDR2 FQGNSA. Trimming at V came to 5 bases and at J to 0 bases, leaving 7 bases not matched to a gene. This CDR3 spans 18 amino acids. The CDR3 region has the DNA TGTGCCAGCAGCCTGACTAGCGGGTTTGGCTCTGGGGCCAACGTCCTGACTTTC. It encodes CASSLTSGFGSGANVLTF.

The chain links TRBV7-8 to TRBJ2-7, with TRBD1 matching 12 bases. Germline V gives CDR1 SGHVS, CDR2 FQNEAQ. With V trimmed by 1 base and J by 4 bases, 5 bases remained unmatched. The CDR3 sequence is 16 residues long. The CDR3, as DNA: TGTGCCAGCAGCTTAGAAGGGACAGGGGGCAGTTACGAGCAGTACTTC. It specifies CASSLEGTGGSYEQYF.

The CDR3 DNA reads TGTGCCAGCAGTCGACAGGCATGGGGCTACACCTTC. It yields the protein CASSRQAWGYTF. This sequence joins TRBV2 and TRBJ1-2; a possible D gene is TRBD1 (6 bases). CDR1 is SNHLY and CDR2 is FYNNEI in the germline V gene. This CDR3 is 12 amino acids long. The V and J ends lost 5 bases and 8 bases respectively, with 12 bases between them.

The J gene is TRBJ1-1, the V gene TRBV25-1; D perhaps matches TRBD1 (6 bases). Per germline, CDR1 MGHDK and CDR2 SYGVNS. Deletions cut 7 bases from V and 1 base from J, with 19 bases between. The CDR3 totals 16 residues. This CDR3 reads CASISRDTWWNTEAFF. CDR3 DNA: TGTGCCAGCATCTCACGGGACACCTGGTGGAACACTGAAGCTTTCTTT.

This clone has a single count. The rearrangement links TRBV5-1 to TRBJ2-2, with 7 bases fitting TRBD2. Germline values: CDR1 SGHRS, CDR2 YFSETQ. With 4 bases clipped from V and 3 bases from J, the junction kept 6 bases outside the gene matches. The CDR3 covers 15 residues. The CDR3: CASSARTSDTGELFF. In nucleotides, the CDR3 is TGCGCCAGCAGCGCCCGAACTAGCGACACCGGGGAGCTGTTTTTT.

This chain uses TRBV6-5 with TRBJ2-2; 7 nucleotides match TRBD1. The CDR3 sequence is 15 residues long. Losses at the gene ends were 4 bases for V and 1 base for J; bases not matched to a gene: 3. CDR1 is MNHEY and CDR2 is SVGAGI in the germline V gene. CDR3 sequence: CASSFRTGNTGELFF. The CDR3, as DNA: TGTGCCAGCAGTTTCCGGACAGGGAACACCGGGGAGCTGTTTTTT.

J is TRBJ2-7 and V is TRBV6-5, with D perhaps TRBD1 (6 bases). The germline V and J ends were trimmed by 2 bases and 2 bases, with 16 bases remaining between them. The CDR3 has 16 residues. The germline V gene encodes CDR1 MNHEY and CDR2 SVGAGI. This CDR3 is CASSYEGGRSTYEQYF. The CDR3 bases are TGTGCCAGCAGTTACGAAGGGGGTCGGTCTACCTACGAGCAGTACTTC.

The V call is TRBV19, the J call TRBJ1-6; 9 nucleotides align to TRBD1. The CDR3 loop spans 19 amino acids. Trimming removed 7 bases from V and 10 bases from J; junction bases left unmatched: 23. Germline-derived CDR1 and CDR2 are LNHDA and SQIVND (reference sequence). CDR3 nucleotide sequence: TGTGCCAGTAAGCTTTTGGCGGCGGGAACAGGGGGCGCGGGGTCACCCCTCCACTTT. Translating it yields CASKLLAAGTGGAGSPLHF.

The V gene is TRBV19, the J gene TRBJ1-1; possible D gene TRBD1, 5 bases. V lost 5 bases and J lost 8, with 15 bases in between. CDR1 LNHDA and CDR2 SQIVND come from the germline V gene (reference sequence). The CDR3 sequence is 13 residues long. CDR3 in amino acids: CASSPQGWTEAFF. The CDR3 coding sequence is TGTGCCAGTAGTCCCCAGGGTTGGACGGAAGCTTTCTTT.

The rearrangement uses TRBV19 and TRBJ2-7; 7 nucleotides agree with TRBD1. Germline-derived CDR1 and CDR2 are LNHDA and SQIVND (reference sequence). The CDR3 extends over 14 amino acids. J lost 0 bases, V lost 5 bases, and 4 bases had no gene match. The CDR3 loop reads CASSLTGSSYEQYF. CDR3 coding DNA: TGTGCCAGTAGTCTGACAGGGAGCTCCTACGAGCAGTACTTC.

The chain carries TRBV20-1 and TRBJ1-5; 7 bases match TRBD1. The CDR3 covers 15 residues. V was pared by 3 bases and J by 0 bases, with 5 bases of the junction left unmatched. Looked up from germline, CDR1 is DFQATT and CDR2 is SNEGSKA (reference sequence). The CDR3 coding sequence is TGCAGTGCTAGTCCCGGACAGGTTAGCAATCAGCCCCAGCATTTT. Residues: CSASPGQVSNQPQHF.

The V gene is TRBV7-2, the J gene TRBJ2-1; 7 nucleotides match TRBD2. The V gene end was trimmed by 2 bases and the J gene end by 5 bases; junction bases not matched to a gene: 6. Looked up from germline, CDR1 is SGHTA and CDR2 is FQGNSA. The CDR3 loop spans 15 amino acids. CDR3 nucleotides: TGTGCCAGCAGCTTACGGGGGAGGGCTAACAATGAGCAGTTCTTC. Amino acid sequence: CASSLRGRANNEQFF.

The chain uses TRBV5-1 and TRBJ1-1, with D maybe TRBD1 (6 bases). The length of the CDR3 is 15 residues. Looked up from germline, CDR1 is SGHRS and CDR2 is YFSETQ. V gave up 0 bases and J gave up 4 bases, with 13 bases separating them. DNA for the CDR3: TGCGCCAGCAGCTTGGGGCAGGGGCTGAGCACTGAAGCTTTCTTT. It encodes CASSLGQGLSTEAFF.

The gene calls are TRBV6-4 and TRBJ2-7; 7 positions agree with TRBD1. The V gene end was trimmed by 7 bases and the J gene end by 6 bases; junction bases not matched to a gene: 6. The CDR3 runs 12 residues. Germline V gene sequence: CDR1 MRHNA, CDR2 SNTAGT. CDR3 in amino acids: CASKTTGREQYF. In nucleotides, the CDR3 is TGTGCCAGCAAGACGACAGGGCGCGAGCAGTACTTC.

CDR3 DNA: TGTGCCAGCAGCCAAGAAAGCGGGAGCTCCTACAATGAGCAGTTCTTC. Translating gives CASSQESGSSYNEQFF. The V and J genes are TRBV4-2 and TRBJ2-1, with TRBD2 identical over 8 bases. Germline V lookup: CDR1 LGHNA, CDR2 YNFKEQ. The V and J ends lost 0 bases and 0 bases, in that order; junction bases with no gene match: 1. The CDR3 spans 16 residues.

J is TRBJ2-5 and V is TRBV5-1; the match to TRBD2 covers 7 bases. The CDR3 covers 14 residues. In germline, CDR1 is SGHRS, CDR2 YFSETQ. Trimming cost V 4 bases and J 7 bases; bases outside gene matches: 10. DNA for the CDR3: TGCGCCAGCAGCCCCGGGACTCCGGGGGGGACCCAGTACTTC. It codes for CASSPGTPGGTQYF.